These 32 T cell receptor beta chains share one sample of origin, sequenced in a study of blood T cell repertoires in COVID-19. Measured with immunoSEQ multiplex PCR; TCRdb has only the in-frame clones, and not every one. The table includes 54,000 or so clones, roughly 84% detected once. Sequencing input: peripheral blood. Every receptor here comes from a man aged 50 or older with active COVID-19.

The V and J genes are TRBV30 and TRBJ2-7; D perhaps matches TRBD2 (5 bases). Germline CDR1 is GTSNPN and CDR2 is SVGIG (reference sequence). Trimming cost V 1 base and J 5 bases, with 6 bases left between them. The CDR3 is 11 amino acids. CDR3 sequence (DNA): TGTGCCTGGAGTGGAGGGAACGAGCAGTACTTC. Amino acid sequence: CAWSGGNEQYF.

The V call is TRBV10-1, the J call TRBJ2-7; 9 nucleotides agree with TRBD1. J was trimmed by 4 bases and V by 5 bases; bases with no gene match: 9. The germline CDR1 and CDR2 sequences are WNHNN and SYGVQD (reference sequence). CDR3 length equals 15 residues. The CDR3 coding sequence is TGCGCCAGCAGTTCCCGGGACAGGGCTATATACGAGCAGTACTTC. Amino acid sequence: CASSSRDRAIYEQYF.

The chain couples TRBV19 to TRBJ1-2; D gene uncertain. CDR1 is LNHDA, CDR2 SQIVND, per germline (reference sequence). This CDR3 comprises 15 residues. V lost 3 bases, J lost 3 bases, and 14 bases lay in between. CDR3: CASSIVGGIDYGYTF. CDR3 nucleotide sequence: TGTGCCAGTAGTATCGTCGGAGGGATTGACTATGGCTACACCTTC. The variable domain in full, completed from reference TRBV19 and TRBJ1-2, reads DGGITQSPKYLFRKEGQNVTLSCEQNLNHDAMYWYRQDPGQGLRLIYYSQIVNDFQKGDIAEGYSVSREKKESFPLTVTSAQKNPTAFYLCASSIVGGIDYGYTFGSGTRLTVV.

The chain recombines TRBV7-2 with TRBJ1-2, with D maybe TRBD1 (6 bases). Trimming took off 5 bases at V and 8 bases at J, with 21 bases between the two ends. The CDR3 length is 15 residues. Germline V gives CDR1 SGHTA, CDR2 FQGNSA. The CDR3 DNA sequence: TGTGCCAGCAGCACAAAGGTCCTACAGGGCGGAGGCTACACCTTC. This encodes CASSTKVLQGGGYTF. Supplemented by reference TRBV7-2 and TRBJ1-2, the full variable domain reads GAGVSQSPSNKVTEKGKDVELRCDPISGHTALYWYRQSLGQGLEFLIYFQGNSAPDKSGLPSDRFSAERTGGSVSTLTIQRTQQEDSAVYLCASSTKVLQGGGYTFGSGTRLTVV.

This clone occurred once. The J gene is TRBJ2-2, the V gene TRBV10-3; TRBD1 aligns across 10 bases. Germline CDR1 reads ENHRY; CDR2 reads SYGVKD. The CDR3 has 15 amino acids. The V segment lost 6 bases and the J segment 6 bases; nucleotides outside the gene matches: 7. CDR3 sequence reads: CAIRRQGALAGELFF. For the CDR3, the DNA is TGTGCCATCAGAAGACAGGGGGCTTTGGCCGGGGAGCTGTTTTTT.

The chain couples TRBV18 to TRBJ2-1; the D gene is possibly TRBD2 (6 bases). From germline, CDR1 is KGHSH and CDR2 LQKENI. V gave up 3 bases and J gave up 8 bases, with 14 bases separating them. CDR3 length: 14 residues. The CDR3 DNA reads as TGTGCCAGCTCACCCCCCGGGGGTGCGGATGAGCAGTTCTTC. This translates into CASSPPGGADEQFF.

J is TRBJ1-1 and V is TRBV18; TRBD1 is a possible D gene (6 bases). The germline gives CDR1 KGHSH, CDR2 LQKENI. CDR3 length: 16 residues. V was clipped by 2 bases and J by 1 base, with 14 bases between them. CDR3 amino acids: CASSPATGNSNTEAFF. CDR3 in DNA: TGTGCCAGCTCACCAGCGACAGGAAACTCGAACACTGAAGCTTTCTTT.

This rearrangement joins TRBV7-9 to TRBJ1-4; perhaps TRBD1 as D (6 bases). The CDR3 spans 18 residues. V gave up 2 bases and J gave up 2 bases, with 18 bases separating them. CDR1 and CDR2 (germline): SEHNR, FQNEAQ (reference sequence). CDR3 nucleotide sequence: TGTGCCAGCAGCTTAAGTCCCGCTACAGGGTATACTAATGAAAAACTGTTTTTT. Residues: CASSLSPATGYTNEKLFF.

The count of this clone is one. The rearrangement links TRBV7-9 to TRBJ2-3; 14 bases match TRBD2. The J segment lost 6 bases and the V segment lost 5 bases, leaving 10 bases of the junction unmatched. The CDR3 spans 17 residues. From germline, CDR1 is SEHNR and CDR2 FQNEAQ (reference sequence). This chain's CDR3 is CASSTSGTSGSWDTQYF. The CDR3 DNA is TGTGCCAGCAGCACATCCGGGACTAGCGGGAGCTGGGATACGCAGTATTTT.

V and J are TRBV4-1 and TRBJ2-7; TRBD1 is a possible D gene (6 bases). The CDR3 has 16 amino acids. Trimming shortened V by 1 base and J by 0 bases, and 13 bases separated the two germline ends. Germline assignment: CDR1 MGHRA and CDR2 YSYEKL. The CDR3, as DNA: TGCGCCAGCAGCCAAGGGGGACACCCTATCTCCTACGAGCAGTACTTC. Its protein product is CASSQGGHPISYEQYF.

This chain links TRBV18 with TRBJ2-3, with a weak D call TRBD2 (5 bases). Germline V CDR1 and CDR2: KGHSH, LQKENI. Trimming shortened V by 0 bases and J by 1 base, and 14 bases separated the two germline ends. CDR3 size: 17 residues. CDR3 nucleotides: TGTGCCAGCTCACCACCCTGGGAGAGGTTGGGCACAGATACGCAGTATTTT. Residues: CASSPPWERLGTDTQYF.

The chain's CDR3 is CASSPGLAGDHTGELFF. The CDR3 DNA is TGCGCCAGCAGCCCCGGACTAGCGGGAGATCACACCGGGGAGCTGTTTTTT. The chain recombines TRBV4-3 with TRBJ2-2, with 13 bases aligning to TRBD2. The V gene's germline CDR1 is LGHNA and CDR2 YSLEER. There are 17 residues in the CDR3. After removal of 4 bases from V and 3 bases from J, the junction contained 5 bases not matched to a gene.

CDR3 loop: CASSPNSADRNTEAFF. The DNA of the CDR3 is TGTGCCAGCAGCCCGAATTCAGCAGACAGGAACACTGAAGCTTTCTTT. The gene calls are TRBV21-1 and TRBJ1-1; the table's D call TRBD1 went unverified against the DNA. TRBV21-1 is annotated as a pseudogene. The CDR3 has 16 residues.

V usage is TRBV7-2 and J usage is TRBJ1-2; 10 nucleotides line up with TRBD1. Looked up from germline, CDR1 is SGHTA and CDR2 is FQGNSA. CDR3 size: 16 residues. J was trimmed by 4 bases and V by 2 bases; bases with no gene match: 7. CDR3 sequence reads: CASSLQGQGPVYGYTF. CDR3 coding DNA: TGTGCCAGCAGCTTACAGGGACAGGGGCCTGTCTATGGCTACACCTTC.

This CDR3 reads CASSHGAEGASPLHF. CDR3 coding DNA: TGTGCCAGCAGCCATGGGGCTGAGGGGGCGTCACCCCTCCACTTT. V usage is TRBV28 and J usage is TRBJ1-6, with 7 nucleotides matching TRBD1. Germline CDR1 and CDR2: MDHEN and SYDVKM. The CDR3 spans 15 residues. The V and J ends lost 6 bases and 10 bases, in that order; junction bases with no gene match: 12.

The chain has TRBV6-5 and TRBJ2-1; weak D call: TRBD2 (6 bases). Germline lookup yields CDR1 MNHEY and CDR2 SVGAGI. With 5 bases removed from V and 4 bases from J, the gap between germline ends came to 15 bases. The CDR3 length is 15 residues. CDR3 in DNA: TGTGCCAGCAGTAGAGGAGGGAATAGTTACAATGAGCAGTTCTTC. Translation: CASSRGGNSYNEQFF.

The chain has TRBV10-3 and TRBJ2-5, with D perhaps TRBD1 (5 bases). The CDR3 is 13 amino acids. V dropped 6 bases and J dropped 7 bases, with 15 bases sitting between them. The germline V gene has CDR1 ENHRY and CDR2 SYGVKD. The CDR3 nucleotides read TGTGCCATCAGGCCAGGGTCCGGGTGGACCCAGTACTTC. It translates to CAIRPGSGWTQYF.

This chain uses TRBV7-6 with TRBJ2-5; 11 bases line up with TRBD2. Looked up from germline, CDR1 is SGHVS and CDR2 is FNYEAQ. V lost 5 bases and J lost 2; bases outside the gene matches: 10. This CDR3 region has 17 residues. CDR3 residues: CASSILAGESIQETQYF. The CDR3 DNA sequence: TGTGCCAGCAGCATACTAGCGGGGGAAAGCATTCAAGAGACCCAGTACTTC.

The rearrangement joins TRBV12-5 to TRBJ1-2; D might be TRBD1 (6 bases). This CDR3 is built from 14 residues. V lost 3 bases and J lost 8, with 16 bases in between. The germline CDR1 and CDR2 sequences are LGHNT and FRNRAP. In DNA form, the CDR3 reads TGTGCTAGTGGTTTAAACCCGGGACACGGAGGCTACACCTTC. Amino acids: CASGLNPGHGGYTF.

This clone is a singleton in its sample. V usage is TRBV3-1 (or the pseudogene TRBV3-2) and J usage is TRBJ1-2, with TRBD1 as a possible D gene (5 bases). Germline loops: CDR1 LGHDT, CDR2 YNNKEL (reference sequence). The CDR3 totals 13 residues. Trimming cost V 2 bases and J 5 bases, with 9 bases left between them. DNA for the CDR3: TGTGCCAGCAGCCAACAGGGTTTTTATGGCTACACCTTC. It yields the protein CASSQQGFYGYTF.

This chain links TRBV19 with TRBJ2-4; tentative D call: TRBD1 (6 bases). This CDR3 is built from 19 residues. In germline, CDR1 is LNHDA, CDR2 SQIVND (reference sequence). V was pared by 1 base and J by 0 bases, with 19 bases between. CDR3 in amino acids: CASSIGAGANSIAKNIQYF. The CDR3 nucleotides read TGTGCCAGTAGTATAGGGGCAGGGGCCAATTCTATAGCCAAAAACATTCAGTACTTC.

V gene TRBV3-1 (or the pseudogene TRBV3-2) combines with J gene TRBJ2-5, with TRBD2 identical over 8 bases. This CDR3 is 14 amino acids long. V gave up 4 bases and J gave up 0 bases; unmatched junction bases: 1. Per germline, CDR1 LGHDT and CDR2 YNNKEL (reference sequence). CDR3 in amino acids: CASSLSGDQETQYF. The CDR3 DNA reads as TGTGCCAGCAGCCTTAGCGGGGACCAAGAGACCCAGTACTTC.

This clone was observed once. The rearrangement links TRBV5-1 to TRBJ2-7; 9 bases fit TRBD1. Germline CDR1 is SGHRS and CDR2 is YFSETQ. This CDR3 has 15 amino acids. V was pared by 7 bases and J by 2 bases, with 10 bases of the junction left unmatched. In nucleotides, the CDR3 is TGCGCCAGCCGAACCGGGACAGGGCCCACCTACGAGCAGTACTTC. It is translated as CASRTGTGPTYEQYF.

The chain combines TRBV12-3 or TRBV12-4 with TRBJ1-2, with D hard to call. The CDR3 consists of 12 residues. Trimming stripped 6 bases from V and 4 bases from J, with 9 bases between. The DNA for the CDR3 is TGTGCCAGCAGCCTCCGGGGCTATGGCTACACCTTC. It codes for CASSLRGYGYTF.

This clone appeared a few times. CDR3: CAWSSREGRRNTIYF. The CDR3 region has the DNA TGTGCCTGGAGTTCCCGGGAGGGACGGCGAAACACCATATATTTT. This rearrangement joins TRBV30 to TRBJ1-3, with D maybe TRBD1 (5 bases). The V gene's germline CDR1 is GTSNPN and CDR2 SVGIG (reference sequence). This CDR3 has 15 amino acids. Trimming took off 2 bases at V and 5 bases at J, with 16 bases between the two ends.

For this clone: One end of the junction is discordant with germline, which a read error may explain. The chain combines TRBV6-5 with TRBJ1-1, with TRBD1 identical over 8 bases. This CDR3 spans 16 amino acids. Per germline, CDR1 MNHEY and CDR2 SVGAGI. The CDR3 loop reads CASTYGSQGANTEAFF. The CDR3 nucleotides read TGTGCCAGCACTTACGGTTCTCAGGGGGCGAACACTGAAGCTTTCTTT.

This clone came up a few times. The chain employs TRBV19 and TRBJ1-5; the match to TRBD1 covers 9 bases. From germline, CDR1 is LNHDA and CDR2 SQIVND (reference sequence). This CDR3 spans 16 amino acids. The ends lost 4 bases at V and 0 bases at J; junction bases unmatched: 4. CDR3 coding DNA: TGTGCCAGTAGTACTACAGGGGGCTTTAGCAATCAGCCCCAGCATTTT. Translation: CASSTTGGFSNQPQHF.

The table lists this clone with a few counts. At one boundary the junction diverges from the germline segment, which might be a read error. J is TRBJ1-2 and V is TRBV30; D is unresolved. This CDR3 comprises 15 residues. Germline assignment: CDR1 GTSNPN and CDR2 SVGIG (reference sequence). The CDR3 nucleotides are TGTGCCTGGAGTGTCATAGGTATTTCGACTGCCGGCTCCACCTTC. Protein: CAWSVIGISTAGSTF.

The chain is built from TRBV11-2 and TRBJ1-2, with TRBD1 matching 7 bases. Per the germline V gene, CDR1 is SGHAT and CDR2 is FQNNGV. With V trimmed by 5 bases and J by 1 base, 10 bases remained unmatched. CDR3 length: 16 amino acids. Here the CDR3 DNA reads TGTGCCAGCAGCACAGCCCGGACAGGCGATAACTATGGCTACACCTTC. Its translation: CASSTARTGDNYGYTF.

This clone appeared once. The CDR3 DNA reads as TGTGCCACCAGCAGTCCGACTAGCGGGAGAGGAGGACATGAGCAGTTCTTC. This encodes CATSSPTSGRGGHEQFF. The gene calls are TRBV15 and TRBJ2-1; 12 bases are shared with TRBD2. V dropped 3 bases and J dropped 8; count of bases not matched to a gene: 11. This CDR3 region has 17 residues. Germline lookup yields CDR1 LNHNV and CDR2 YYDKDF (reference sequence).

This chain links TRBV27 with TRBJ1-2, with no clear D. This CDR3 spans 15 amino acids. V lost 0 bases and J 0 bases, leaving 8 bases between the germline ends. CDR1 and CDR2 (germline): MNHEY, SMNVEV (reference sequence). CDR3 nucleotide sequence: TGTGCCAGCAGTTTATCGTACAGACCTAACTATGGCTACACCTTC. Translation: CASSLSYRPNYGYTF.

The DNA of the CDR3 is TGTGCCAGCAGGGGCGCGGAGGCCTCTGGGGCCAACGTCCTGACTTTC. This sequence encodes CASRGAEASGANVLTF. The chain carries TRBV27 and TRBJ2-6; possible D gene TRBD2, 5 bases. CDR1 and CDR2 (germline): MNHEY, SMNVEV (reference sequence). The V end was cut by 6 bases, the J end by 0 bases, with 12 bases between. The CDR3 runs 16 residues.